According to its frequency, the clone carrying this T cell receptor (beta chain) is medium-sized. Antigen unknown. TRB amplification used around 0.25 ug of peripheral blood genomic DNA. This entry belongs to a study of T cell clusters in autoimmune cytopenias. Overall study findings and caveats: TRB repertoire shifts in secondary cytopenia and chronic lymphocytic leukemia mostly reflected lymphoma, not autoimmunity.

TRB rearrangements were amplified by touch-down multiplex PCR with mixed TRB-A/B primers. For each CDR3 protein, TCRdb gives one entry from its re-call of the multiplex PCR reads, without DNA. The table lists about 14,000 distinct CDR3 sequences. The CDR3 runs to 16 residues. The germline V gene has CDR1 SGHNT and CDR2 YENEEA. Separately, the same data were catalogued under a study of T cell repertoires in aging, cancer and after chemotherapy. This second study notes: Healthy donors lost TCR diversity with age mainly through richness, cancer patients through richness and evenness.

J is TRBJ2-3 and V is TRBV11-3; TCRdb designates TRBD1, a call that cannot be tested without DNA. The sequenced sample was peripheral blood. The TCR sequence derives from a human donor in good health. CDR3 sequence: CASSPMQGVVTDTQYF.